What follows describes a single T cell receptor beta chain. Its antigen is not known. Deletions cut 0 bases from V and 2 bases from J, with 5 bases between. The germline CDR1 and CDR2 sequences are SGDLS and YYNGEE. The CDR3 is made up of 14 amino acids. The sort gate was single viable CD3+CD4+CD8-CD45RO+ cells for memory CD4+ T cells. Using immunoSEQ multiplex PCR, the repertoire was profiled, and TCRdb retains in-frame clones only, with some absent. The sample records fewer than 35,000 clones, 70% to 80% being singletons. The sample originates from a study of memory CD4+ T cells and cytomegalovirus serostatus. General study points: Of 150 to 200 reported CMV TCRbeta sequences, 60 to 85 were found in memory CD4+ repertoires.

Sequencing input: memory CD4+ T cells from blood. The gene calls are TRBV9 and TRBJ1-4; D remains unclear. This TCR was recovered from an adult in good health and CMV-seronegative. The CDR3 DNA reads TGTGCCAGCAGCGTAGCTACCACTAATGAAAAACTGTTTTTT. It is translated as CASSVATTNEKLFF. Based on the CDR3 plus reference TRBV9 and TRBJ1-4, the full variable domain is DSGVTQTPKHLITATGQRVTLRCSPRSGDLSVYWYQQSLDQGLQFLIQYYNGEERAKGNILERFSAQQFPDLHSELNLSSLELGDSALYFCASSVATTNEKLFFGSGTQLSVL.